This T cell receptor (beta chain) was sequenced in a study of beta chain features in type 1 diabetes (dated by TCRdb to the late 2010s). The study in broad terms: No differences in mean age, gender distribution, total cell number or subset yield were found between patients and healthy donors. A total of 90 million to 120 million sorted cells were examined across all samples, and a strong correlation was observed between cell number per subset and RNA yield. The study compared the TCRB repertoires of sorted circulating CD4+ T cell subsets in recently diagnosed type 1 diabetes patients with those in matched healthy donors. Whereas all 30 or so donors provided naive and central memory subsets, regulatory and stem cell-like memory subsets were isolated from just 8 patients and roughly 8 healthy donors. The investigation overall reported the following: Patients with type 1 diabetes made fewer insertions and deleted more nucleotides at VDJ recombination sites, implying thymic rearrangement abnormalities. Naive, central memory and regulatory TCRB repertoires appeared more similar among patients than among healthy donors. Because cDNA rather than genomic DNA was sequenced, highly expressing activated cells could have been over-represented, although no difference in activation and CD3 levels was found between groups. Because the HLA sub-analyses included only small numbers of individuals, any influence of HLA type on TCRB rearrangement was left unresolved. In all four CD4+ subsets, TCRB CDR3 length was moderately but significantly shorter in type 1 diabetes patients. Shorter templates might be favored by PCR, yet because patient and control samples were amplified and corrected together, any such skew would affect both groups equally.

From cysteine to phenylalanine, the CDR3 is 13 amino acids long. Only the CDR3 DNA stays, 39 bases, in frame from base 1. CDR1 and CDR2 are read off the germline V gene (reference sequence) as SEHNR and FQNEAQ. V is cut by 8 bases and J by 5 bases, and the space between the germline ends is 15 bases. Each donor gave one peripheral blood draw, approximately 110 mL on average, collected into heparinised tubes. Using a panel that included CD45RO, CCR7, CD25, CD127, CD95 and CD27, naive, central memory, regulatory and stem cell-like memory CD4+ T cells were sorted on a BD FACSAria II. A purity above 95% was achieved for all sorted populations. PBMCs were separated immediately by Lymphoprep density gradient centrifugation and were stained directly, without being cultured. So that batch effects would be minimized, each experiment stained and sorted samples in pairs, pairing one healthy donor with one patient.

The High Capacity cDNA Reverse Transcription Kit was used to reverse transcribe all of the isolated RNA, meaning that expressed TCRB transcripts were what got sequenced. Naive, central memory and regulatory T cell samples underwent deep immunoSEQ sequencing, averaging about 3.57 million total reads per sample. After sorted cells were lysed in RLT buffer, RNA was extracted with DNase-treated RNeasy Micro or Mini kits, with the choice depending on cell number. To prevent cross-contamination, each cell subset was processed individually, whereas patient and healthy donor samples were processed jointly. The immunoSEQ multiplex PCR was used to amplify TCRB sequences from cDNA, generating 87-bp fragments that spanned the CDR3 region. Amplicons were sequenced on the Illumina HiSeq platform. In the source study's methods: PCR bias was computationally corrected using synthetic template baselines, reads within Hamming distance 2 were collapsed, and singletons that could not be merged were discarded. Reads were aligned against IMGT to assign V, D and J genes, CDR3 length and insertions or deletions at six rearrangement sites. Within each subset, clonotype counts were normalized to sorted cell number, and only after that were true diversity and Gini coefficients computed with the tcR R package. The overlap coefficient, calculated on TCRB nucleotide sequences, was used to measure repertoire sharing. As a proxy for the pre-selection repertoire, out-of-frame TCRB sequences from naive cells were analyzed. TCRdb mirrors the immuneACCESS table, restricted to in-frame sequences. Some clones are absent from its copies; in checked studies, under half trace to an unresolved V gene, and the reason for the others is unknown. For V, J and clone size, that table is used; D and trimming come from the DNA. The sample records hundreds of thousands of clones, more than 65% of which are singletons. Roughly 0.048% of the sample rests with the top ten.

The sample holds one count of this clone. Its antigen is not yet known. Base-call qualities are not available, and no considerably larger clone is one nucleotide away. This TCR was sampled from a man between 25 and 39 years old in good health. This chain joins TRBV7-9 to TRBJ1-1, with the D gene not clear enough to name. The sample consisted of naive CD4+ T cells from blood. This specimen's cell subset or site label, interpreted: true naive CD4+ T cells. The CDR3 reads CASAPDSRTEAFF. The sequenced DNA is TGTGCCAGCGCCCCCGATTCGAGGACTGAAGCTTTCTTT.